These 31 T cell receptor beta chains share one sample of origin, sequenced in a study of blood T cell repertoires in COVID-19. The data were produced by immunoSEQ multiplex PCR, yet TCRdb's version contains in-frame clones alone and is incomplete. The data contain fewer than 400,000 clones, just under 90% of them singletons. The sequenced sample consisted of peripheral blood. These receptors originate from a woman younger than 45 with COVID-19, enrolled during active disease.

This chain joins TRBV28 and TRBJ2-1; 7 bases agree with TRBD1. Germline assignment: CDR1 MDHEN and CDR2 SYDVKM. J gave up 7 bases and V 6 bases, and 12 bases lay outside the gene matches. The length of the CDR3 is 15 residues. CDR3 sequence: CASSRATGSRNEQFF. DNA for the CDR3: TGTGCCAGCAGCCGGGCGACAGGGAGCAGGAATGAGCAGTTCTTC.

The gene calls are TRBV7-8 and TRBJ2-5; TRBD1 agrees at 10 bases. CDR1 SGHVS and CDR2 FQNEAQ come from the germline V gene. The V segment lost 5 bases and the J segment 6 bases; nucleotides outside the gene matches: 6. This CDR3 has 14 residues. CDR3 residues: CASSRFDRGQTQYF. The CDR3 bases are TGTGCCAGCAGCCGATTCGACAGGGGGCAGACCCAGTACTTC. Drawing the rest from reference TRBV7-8 and TRBJ2-5, the complete variable domain is GAGVSQSPRYKVAKRGQDVALRCDPISGHVSLFWYQQALGQGPEFLTYFQNEAQLDKSGLPSDRFFAERPEGSVSTLKIQRTQQEDSAVYLCASSRFDRGQTQYFGPGTRLLVL.

The chain links TRBV9 to TRBJ1-4; maybe TRBD1 (6 bases). The germline V gene has CDR1 SGDLS and CDR2 YYNGEE. Between the trimmed V and J ends, which lost 3 bases and 2 bases, there was a span of 14 bases. The CDR3 runs 16 residues. The CDR3 DNA is TGTGCCAGCAGCGAGCAGGGGTATTCGACTAATGAAAAACTGTTTTTT. Translating gives CASSEQGYSTNEKLFF.

As concerns this clone: This sample includes further DNA sequences coding for the same CDR3. This sequence joins TRBV4-2 and TRBJ2-1; TRBD2 matches at 9 bases. Germline V gene data show CDR1 as LGHNA and CDR2 as YNFKEQ. V shed 0 bases and J 0 bases; nucleotides not matched to a gene: 0. The CDR3 contains 16 residues. The CDR3 DNA reads as TGTGCCAGCAGCCAAGAGCGGGGGGGCTCCTACAATGAGCAGTTCTTC. Protein product: CASSQERGGSYNEQFF.

This clone was seen a handful of times. This chain links TRBV4-2 with TRBJ2-1; TRBD2 agrees at 8 bases. From germline, CDR1 is LGHNA and CDR2 YNFKEQ. The CDR3 is 18 residues long. Unmatched junction bases numbered 10, after V lost 1 base and J lost 2 bases. The chain's CDR3 is CASSQGGPAGGPYNEQFF. The CDR3 DNA reads as TGTGCCAGCAGCCAAGGAGGCCCTGCGGGGGGCCCCTACAATGAGCAGTTCTTC.

The chain employs TRBV28 and TRBJ2-7; 7 bases agree with TRBD1. The germline V gene has CDR1 MDHEN and CDR2 SYDVKM. The CDR3 has 14 amino acids. Germline trimming cut 2 bases from V and 4 bases from J; bases unmatched to any gene: 5. The CDR3 DNA reads TGTGCCAGCAGTTTAGCTATCAGGGGGTACGAGCAGTACTTC. Protein sequence: CASSLAIRGYEQYF.

The chain carries TRBV5-1 and TRBJ1-6, with a weak D call TRBD1 (5 bases). CDR3 length equals 13 residues. V was pared by 4 bases and J by 9 bases, with 11 bases between. Germline V gene lookup returns CDR1 SGHRS and CDR2 YFSETQ. The CDR3 DNA is TGCGCCAGCAGCATGGATCAGGGTTCACCCCTCCACTTT. It specifies CASSMDQGSPLHF.

There are a few counts of this clone. CDR3 nucleotides: TGCGCCAGCATCCGGACTAGCGGGGGACCTAGCACAGATACGCAGTATTTT. Translating gives CASIRTSGGPSTDTQYF. The chain couples TRBV5-1 to TRBJ2-3; 13 nucleotides agree with TRBD2. The V gene's germline CDR1 is SGHRS and CDR2 YFSETQ. V gave up 6 bases and J gave up 0 bases; unmatched junction bases: 7. The CDR3 sequence is 17 residues long.

This clone was recorded only once. V gene TRBV6-6 combines with J gene TRBJ2-7; a possible D gene is TRBD1 (6 bases). V was pared by 4 bases and J by 9 bases, with 19 bases between. This CDR3 has 14 amino acids. The V gene's germline CDR1 is MNHNY and CDR2 SVGAGI (reference sequence). For the CDR3, the DNA is TGTGCCAGCAGTTTATACCGGGACACCGAACCGCAGTACTTC. Translating it yields CASSLYRDTEPQYF.

The chain has TRBV19 and TRBJ1-3; D not resolved. CDR3 length: 13 residues. V was cut by 10 bases and J by 4 bases, with 14 bases left in between. Germline assignment: CDR1 LNHDA and CDR2 SQIVND (reference sequence). CDR3 in amino acids: CATLGREGNTIYF. The DNA of the CDR3 is TGTGCCACTCTCGGACGGGAGGGAAACACCATATATTTT.

The chain recombines TRBV6-1 with TRBJ2-1; D is perhaps TRBD2 (6 bases). Trimming took 2 bases from V and 4 from J, leaving 12 bases between them. Per germline, CDR1 MNHNS and CDR2 SASEGT. CDR3 size: 15 residues. CDR3 protein: CASSEWAGSYNEQFF. The CDR3 bases are TGTGCCAGCAGTGAATGGGCGGGGTCTTACAATGAGCAGTTCTTC.

V gene TRBV29-1 combines with J gene TRBJ1-1, with unresolved D. The germline V gene has CDR1 SQVTM and CDR2 ANQGSEA. The V gene lost 5 bases and the J gene lost 1 base, with 5 bases spanning the gap. The CDR3 sequence is 11 residues long. CDR3 loop: CSVHTNTEAFF. CDR3 in DNA: TGCAGCGTTCACACGAACACTGAAGCTTTCTTT.

The rearrangement joins TRBV7-2 to TRBJ1-2; tentatively, D is TRBD1 (5 bases). Trimming removed 0 bases from V and 3 bases from J, with 8 bases in between. Per germline, CDR1 SGHTA and CDR2 FQGNSA. CDR3 length: 14 amino acids. The CDR3 here is CASSLAGGDYGYTF. The CDR3 coding sequence is TGTGCCAGCAGCTTAGCCGGGGGTGACTATGGCTACACCTTC.

The gene calls are TRBV27 and TRBJ1-1; 11 bases map to TRBD1. The CDR3 has 14 amino acids. Germline V lookup: CDR1 MNHEY, CDR2 SMNVEV (reference sequence). V was pared by 2 bases and J by 4 bases, with 0 bases of the junction left unmatched. CDR3 protein: CASSLGTGGTEAFF. The CDR3 coding sequence is TGTGCCAGCAGTTTAGGGACAGGGGGCACTGAAGCTTTCTTT.

The V and J genes are TRBV9 and TRBJ1-1; 8 positions agree with TRBD1. V shed 3 bases, J shed 1 base, and the junction held 2 bases outside the gene matches. CDR1 is SGDLS, CDR2 YYNGEE, per germline. The CDR3 contains 14 residues. The CDR3 reads CASSAGQGNTEAFF. Written as DNA, the CDR3 is TGTGCCAGCAGCGCCGGACAGGGGAACACTGAAGCTTTCTTT. The entire variable domain, with the rest obtained from reference TRBV9 and TRBJ1-1, is as follows: DSGVTQTPKHLITATGQRVTLRCSPRSGDLSVYWYQQSLDQGLQFLIQYYNGEERAKGNILERFSAQQFPDLHSELNLSSLELGDSALYFCASSAGQGNTEAFFGQGTRLTVV.

This chain links TRBV27 with TRBJ1-1, with D tentatively TRBD1 (5 bases). Per germline, CDR1 MNHEY and CDR2 SMNVEV (reference sequence). With 2 bases removed from V and 3 bases from J, the gap between germline ends came to 13 bases. This CDR3 spans 15 amino acids. The CDR3 DNA reads TGTGCCAGCAGTTTAATCAGGGAGGGGTACACTGAAGCTTTCTTT. Amino acid sequence: CASSLIREGYTEAFF.

This clone appeared once. The chain uses TRBV5-6 and TRBJ2-1; a weak D match, TRBD1 (5 bases). Germline V gives CDR1 SGHDT, CDR2 YYEEEE. Trimming pared 1 base from V and 10 bases from J, leaving 9 bases between. The CDR3 has 12 amino acids. This CDR3 is CASSLSGQEQFF. DNA for the CDR3: TGTGCCAGCAGCTTGTCAGGACAAGAGCAGTTCTTC.

This chain connects TRBV6-5 to TRBJ1-2, with a tentative D call TRBD1 (5 bases). This CDR3 region has 11 residues. V was clipped by 9 bases and J by 3 bases, with 8 bases between them. Germline assignment: CDR1 MNHEY and CDR2 SVGAGI. The CDR3 spells CASLQDYGYTF. DNA for the CDR3: TGTGCCAGTCTACAGGACTATGGCTACACCTTC.

The chain joins TRBV15 to TRBJ2-7; D ambiguous. Germline loops: CDR1 LNHNV, CDR2 YYDKDF (reference sequence). CDR3 length equals 15 residues. With 0 bases removed from V and 3 bases from J, the gap between germline ends came to 12 bases. The CDR3 reads CATSRDLVRYYEQYV. The CDR3 nucleotides read TGTGCCACCAGCAGAGATTTAGTTCGGTACTACGAGCAGTACGTC.

The V gene is TRBV7-9, the J gene TRBJ1-4; the D is unclear. The germline CDR1 and CDR2 sequences are SEHNR and FQNEAQ (reference sequence). The CDR3 length is 13 residues. Trimming removed 1 base at V and 7 bases at J, with 7 bases between. CDR3 amino acids: CASSLGGGEKLFF. The DNA for the CDR3 is TGTGCCAGCAGCTTAGGTGGCGGTGAAAAACTGTTTTTT.

The V and J genes are TRBV24-1 and TRBJ2-1; D uncertain. The germline CDR1 and CDR2 sequences are KGHDR and SFDVKD. The V end was cut by 4 bases, the J end by 4 bases, with 10 bases between. This CDR3 region has 14 residues. CDR3 sequence: CATSDRTSYNEQFF. CDR3 nucleotide sequence: TGTGCCACCAGTGACCGAACATCTTACAATGAGCAGTTCTTC.

This rearrangement joins TRBV24-1 to TRBJ1-1; possibly TRBD1 for D (5 bases). The CDR3 is 13 residues long. V lost 6 bases and J lost 2, with 9 bases in between. The germline V gene encodes CDR1 KGHDR and CDR2 SFDVKD. The CDR3 reads CATSTGSNTEAFF. The CDR3 DNA is TGTGCCACCAGTACAGGTTCTAACACTGAAGCTTTCTTT.

The chain has TRBV9 and TRBJ1-4; D possibly corresponds to TRBD1 (5 bases). This CDR3 comprises 15 residues. The V end lost 0 bases, the J end lost 4 bases, and 10 bases lay between the germline ends. Per the germline V gene, CDR1 is SGDLS and CDR2 is YYNGEE. The CDR3 DNA reads as TGTGCCAGCAGCGTAGCTCCAGGGAATAATGAAAAACTGTTTTTT. Translation gives CASSVAPGNNEKLFF.

V usage is TRBV5-1 and J usage is TRBJ2-5; unclear D gene. V was cut by 5 bases and J by 4 bases, with 9 bases left in between. The CDR3 consists of 12 residues. Germline V gives CDR1 SGHRS, CDR2 YFSETQ. In DNA, the CDR3 is TGCGCCAGCAGACCGAGCCCAGAGACCCAGTACTTC. Translation gives CASRPSPETQYF.

The chain links TRBV29-1 to TRBJ2-2; tentative D call: TRBD1 (6 bases). The CDR3 covers 15 residues. V gave up 7 bases and J gave up 4 bases, with 19 bases separating them. The germline V gene encodes CDR1 SQVTM and CDR2 ANQGSEA. The CDR3: CSAEDSARATGELFF. The CDR3 nucleotides read TGCAGCGCCGAGGACAGTGCGAGAGCCACCGGGGAGCTGTTTTTT.

The CDR3 loop is CASSPGQAFSNQPQHF. The CDR3 DNA follows: TGTGCCAGCTCACCCGGACAGGCATTTAGCAATCAGCCCCAGCATTTT. J is TRBJ1-5 and V is TRBV18, with TRBD1 matching 7 bases. Germline lookup yields CDR1 KGHSH and CDR2 LQKENI. Losses at the gene ends were 3 bases for V and 0 bases for J; bases not matched to a gene: 5. The CDR3 spans 16 residues.

The chain carries TRBV4-1 and TRBJ2-3; 8 nucleotides match TRBD2. V shed 1 base, J shed 1 base, and the junction held 4 bases outside the gene matches. This CDR3 region has 16 residues. Germline CDR1 reads MGHRA; CDR2 reads YSYEKL. The CDR3 reads CASSQAGGAGTDTQYF. The CDR3 region has the DNA TGCGCCAGCAGCCAAGCGGGGGGGGCTGGCACAGATACGCAGTATTTT.

The V gene is TRBV7-9, the J gene TRBJ1-6, with 8 bases that match TRBD1. With V trimmed by 4 bases and J by 9 bases, 8 bases remained unmatched. This CDR3 comprises 15 residues. The germline gives CDR1 SEHNR, CDR2 FQNEAQ (reference sequence). The CDR3 DNA follows: TGTGCCAGCAGCTCCAAAGGACAGGGATCTTCACCCCTCCACTTT. Encoded protein: CASSSKGQGSSPLHF.

The J gene is TRBJ1-3, the V gene TRBV28; D is unresolved. Germline V CDR1 and CDR2: MDHEN, SYDVKM. Between the trimmed V and J ends, which lost 2 bases and 4 bases, there was a span of 3 bases. The CDR3 loop spans 12 amino acids. The CDR3 is CASSLQGNTIYF. CDR3 in DNA: TGTGCCAGCAGTTTACAGGGAAACACCATATATTTT.

The genes are TRBV27 and TRBJ1-1; D gene ambiguous. The CDR3 is 13 residues long. The germline CDR1 and CDR2 sequences are MNHEY and SMNVEV (reference sequence). V lost 0 bases to trimming and J lost 5 bases, with 7 bases between them. The CDR3 region is CASSLSVRTEAFF. The DNA of the CDR3 is TGTGCCAGCAGTTTATCGGTCAGAACTGAAGCTTTCTTT.

This rearrangement joins TRBV3-1 (or the pseudogene TRBV3-2) to TRBJ1-1; D may be TRBD1 (5 bases). Germline-derived CDR1 and CDR2 are LGHDT and YNNKEL (reference sequence). The V end was cut by 2 bases, the J end by 4 bases, with 11 bases between. The CDR3 totals 14 residues. CDR3 loop: CASSQITGVTEAFF. As DNA, the CDR3 is TGTGCCAGCAGCCAAATTACAGGAGTCACTGAAGCTTTCTTT.